The 2 T cell receptor beta chains given below trace back to one sample, sequenced in a study of CD8+ T cells in alopecia areata. Sequencing relied on a cDNA template that was reverse transcribed from extracted RNA. Generated by immunoSEQ multiplex PCR, the TCRdb table keeps only in-frame clones and is missing some. The sample records about 34,000 clones, 55% being singletons. Specimen: NKG2D-high CD8+ T cells sorted from blood. These receptors all come from a human donor with alopecia areata.

The chain recombines TRBV5-6 with TRBJ1-1; possible D gene TRBD1, 5 bases. In germline, CDR1 is SGHDT, CDR2 YYEEEE. Trimming cost V 0 bases and J 3 bases, with 6 bases left between them. The CDR3 has 13 residues. For the CDR3, the DNA is TGTGCCAGCAGCTTGGGGGGCGACACTGAAGCTTTCTTT. This sequence encodes CASSLGGDTEAFF.

This clone was seen more than once but under ten times. This chain connects TRBV7-2 to TRBJ2-7; D possibly corresponds to TRBD2 (6 bases). V was shortened by 4 bases and J by 4 bases, with 14 bases between the two germline ends. The CDR3 is 14 amino acids. CDR1 SGHTA and CDR2 FQGNSA come from the germline V gene. The CDR3 nucleotides are TGTGCCAGCAGCTACGGGGCGGGACTGTACGAGCAGTACTTC. Amino acid sequence: CASSYGAGLYEQYF. The variable domain in full, with the rest retrieved from reference TRBV7-2 and TRBJ2-7, is GAGVSQSPSNKVTEKGKDVELRCDPISGHTALYWYRQSLGQGLEFLIYFQGNSAPDKSGLPSDRFSAERTGGSVSTLTIQRTQQEDSAVYLCASSYGAGLYEQYFGPGTRLTVT.